This TCR beta chain derives from a study of regulatory T cells in long-lasting Graves disease. For TCR beta, libraries came from iRepertoire HTBI primers and Arm-PCR of CDR3 regions. TCRdb re-analysed the multiplex PCR reads in MiXCR, keeping a single row per CDR3 protein. The sample records 400,000 to 650,000 distinct CDR3 sequences, roughly 16% being singletons. In this sample, this clonotype turned up a few times. Documented time point: newly diagnosed GD, antithyroid drugs for less than 3 months. The authors made the TCR library using RNA they extracted from PBMCs. The germline V gene has CDR1 MNHEY and CDR2 SMNVEV (reference sequence). The CDR3 totals 13 residues. The V gene lost 6 bases and the J gene lost 2 bases, with 10 bases spanning the gap. The sample also formed part of further work on T cells in Graves' hyperthyroidism and ophthalmopathy. That investigation notes: When the TCR CDR3 underwent first-round RT-PCR, the HTBI primer set was used.

This chain connects TRBV27 to TRBJ1-2, with a tentative D call TRBD1 (5 bases). The material sequenced was peripheral blood mononuclear cells (PBMCs), taken at new diagnosis, from a patient treated with antithyroid drugs. This clonotype was obtained from a woman in her forties or fifties with Graves disease. The CDR3 region is CASSVQVNYGYTF. CDR3 sequence (DNA): TGTGCCAGCAGCGTACAGGTGAACTATGGCTACACCTTC.